Listed here are 24 T cell receptor beta chains from one sample, sequenced in a study of human T cells and chemical hapten exposure (dated by TCRdb to 2020 to 2023). What the time point label conveys for this sample: patch test 3, about 24 weeks after DPC sensitization. The sample's treatment or condition label is to be understood as: therapeutic diphenylcyclopropenone sensitization with weekly scalp DPC. Library construction relied on RACE. Sequencing used a NextSeq 500. TCRdb ran its own pipeline on the public reads, namely fastp trimming at Q25 and MiXCR clone calling, and kept in-frame beta chains. One record per CDR3 amino acid sequence lists the most common genes and DNA. The sample table holds tens of thousands of distinct CDR3 sequences, of which more than 9.5% were seen once. The top ten clonotypes cover over 15% of the sample. The source material was whole blood, sampled in connection with sensitization to the hapten diphenylcyclopropenone (DPC). Source of these receptors: a woman in her thirties or forties with alopecia areata. Some clones in this sample may be carry-over from other donors' samples.

At least ten counts were recorded for this clonotype. J is TRBJ2-2 and V is TRBV7-9; possibly TRBD2 for D (5 bases). Per the germline V gene, CDR1 is SEHNR and CDR2 is FQNEAQ (reference sequence). V gave up 7 bases and J gave up 6 bases, with 12 bases separating them. CDR3 length: 13 amino acids. CDR3 amino acids: CASTLLESGELFF. The CDR3, as DNA: TGTGCCAGCACCCTACTAGAGTCCGGGGAGCTGTTTTTT.

This clonotype has only a few counts. The rearrangement joins TRBV5-1 to TRBJ1-1, with a weak D call TRBD1 (5 bases). This CDR3 has 15 amino acids. V was trimmed by 1 base and J by 4 bases, leaving 14 bases between them. Germline CDR1 is SGHRS and CDR2 is YFSETQ. The CDR3 coding sequence is TGCGCCAGCAGCTTGTTCCCAGGGTCGGGCACTGAAGCTTTCTTT. Protein product: CASSLFPGSGTEAFF.

This clonotype was seen repeatedly, ten times or more. The DNA of the CDR3 is TGTGCCAGCAGCCGAGGGACTAGAGCTCCAGATACGCAGTATTTT. Protein product: CASSRGTRAPDTQYF. The gene calls are TRBV7-2 and TRBJ2-3; 8 bases line up with TRBD2. Per the germline V gene, CDR1 is SGHTA and CDR2 is FQGNSA. With 5 bases clipped from V and 4 bases from J, the junction kept 8 bases outside the gene matches. This CDR3 is built from 15 residues.

This clonotype was seen a few times. V gene TRBV28 combines with J gene TRBJ2-1; D perhaps matches TRBD2 (5 bases). CDR3 length: 11 amino acids. The V gene lost 7 bases and the J gene lost 9 bases, with 10 bases spanning the gap. CDR1 is MDHEN and CDR2 is SYDVKM in the germline V gene. The CDR3 here is CASTRRSEQFF. CDR3 nucleotide sequence: TGTGCCAGCACCCGGAGGAGTGAGCAGTTCTTC.

The V call is TRBV9, the J call TRBJ1-1; D ambiguous. This CDR3 spans 17 amino acids. Trimming cost V 0 bases and J 0 bases, with 15 bases left between them. CDR1 SGDLS and CDR2 YYNGEE come from the germline V gene. CDR3 amino acids: CASSVGPGTAVNTEAFF. CDR3 DNA: TGTGCCAGCAGCGTAGGCCCAGGCACGGCCGTGAACACTGAAGCTTTCTTT.

This chain connects TRBV29-1 to TRBJ1-1, with D unclear. The germline gives CDR1 SQVTM, CDR2 ANQGSEA. The V end was cut by 3 bases, the J end by 1 base, with 9 bases between. There are 13 residues in the CDR3. This CDR3 is CSVDPAQNTEAFF. The CDR3 nucleotides read TGCAGCGTTGATCCGGCACAGAACACTGAAGCTTTCTTT.

The chain uses TRBV3-1 and TRBJ1-5; D gene ambiguous. The ends were cut back, 0 bases at V and 2 bases at J, with 11 bases in the middle. This CDR3 comprises 16 residues. The germline V gene encodes CDR1 LGHDT and CDR2 YNNKEL (reference sequence). CDR3 loop: CASSQDHSGGNQPQHF. The CDR3 bases are TGTGCCAGCAGCCAAGATCACTCCGGGGGCAATCAGCCCCAGCATTTT.

There are a few counts of this clonotype. The chain joins TRBV4-2 to TRBJ2-7; D ambiguous. The CDR3 covers 16 residues. The V and J ends lost 0 bases and 9 bases respectively, with 21 bases between them. Germline loops: CDR1 LGHNA, CDR2 YNFKEQ. The CDR3 coding sequence is TGTGCCAGCAGCCAAGAGATGAGGCAGACCCCCCCGGGGCAGTACTTC. It specifies CASSQEMRQTPPGQYF.

The J gene is TRBJ1-5, the V gene TRBV5-6, with TRBD1 identical over 8 bases. The V and J ends lost 0 bases and 3 bases, in that order; junction bases with no gene match: 5. Germline V CDR1 and CDR2: SGHDT, YYEEEE. The CDR3 covers 16 residues. The CDR3 spells CASSLGTGIVNQPQHF. As DNA, the CDR3 is TGTGCCAGCAGCTTGGGGACAGGGATCGTCAATCAGCCCCAGCATTTT.

This clonotype came up once. The chain employs TRBV28 and TRBJ2-5; D gene ambiguous. The CDR3 runs 13 residues. Trimming shortened V by 4 bases and J by 5 bases, and 11 bases separated the two germline ends. Germline V gives CDR1 MDHEN, CDR2 SYDVKM. This chain's CDR3 is CASSSPLPETQYF. CDR3 DNA sequence: TGTGCCAGCAGTTCCCCCCTCCCGGAGACCCAGTACTTC.

In its sample, this clonotype was seen many times. The V and J genes are TRBV7-7 and TRBJ2-5, with 10 nucleotides matching TRBD1. Unmatched junction bases numbered 3, after V lost 5 bases and J lost 6 bases. The CDR3 contains 13 residues. Germline V lookup: CDR1 SSHAT, CDR2 FNYEAQ (reference sequence). The CDR3 region is CASSLGQGKTQYF. The CDR3 coding sequence is TGTGCCAGCAGCCTGGGACAGGGGAAGACCCAGTACTTC.

This clonotype showed up just once. This chain connects TRBV29-1 to TRBJ2-3; 7 bases agree with TRBD2. Germline trimming cut 4 bases from V and 1 base from J; bases unmatched to any gene: 5. The CDR3 runs 14 residues. Germline CDR1 and CDR2: SQVTM and ANQGSEA. This CDR3 is CSVGGGYGTDTQYF. The CDR3 DNA is TGCAGCGTTGGGGGAGGGTACGGCACAGATACGCAGTATTTT.

This clonotype came up many times. For the CDR3, the DNA is TGTGCCATACAGGTCCCCCCCTACGAGCAGTACTTC. It is translated as CAIQVPPYEQYF. V usage is TRBV28 and J usage is TRBJ2-7; possibly TRBD1 for D (5 bases). The germline gives CDR1 MDHEN, CDR2 SYDVKM. V was trimmed by 10 bases and J by 2 bases, leaving 12 bases between them. CDR3 length: 12 residues.

This clonotype was seen many times. The chain links TRBV11-2 to TRBJ1-1; weak D call: TRBD1 (5 bases). This CDR3 is 18 amino acids long. Trimming took 1 base from V and 3 from J, leaving 21 bases between them. Looked up from germline, CDR1 is SGHAT and CDR2 is FQNNGV. CDR3 loop: CASSLGWGRAGADTEAFF. The CDR3 nucleotides read TGTGCCAGCAGCTTAGGATGGGGCAGGGCCGGGGCTGACACTGAAGCTTTCTTT.

In its sample, this clonotype was seen a few times. The chain has TRBV7-9 and TRBJ2-7, with 10 bases matching TRBD1. The V gene end was trimmed by 5 bases and the J gene end by 6 bases; junction bases not matched to a gene: 7. CDR3 length equals 14 residues. The V gene's germline CDR1 is SEHNR and CDR2 FQNEAQ (reference sequence). In nucleotides, the CDR3 is TGTGCCAGCAGCCCCGGGACAGGGGAGGCCGAGCAGTACTTC. Protein: CASSPGTGEAEQYF.

This clonotype was picked up a small number of times. The chain combines TRBV7-2 with TRBJ2-2; D is ambiguous. Germline V gene lookup returns CDR1 SGHTA and CDR2 FQGNSA. This CDR3 is 13 amino acids long. V shed 7 bases and J shed 4 bases, with 10 bases lying between them. The CDR3 DNA is TGTGCCAGCACCCTCGGCGCCACCGGGGAGCTGTTTTTT. Translation: CASTLGATGELFF.

The chain carries TRBV4-3 and TRBJ1-2; TRBD1 agrees at 8 bases. Looked up from germline, CDR1 is LGHNA and CDR2 is YSLEER. Losses at the gene ends were 2 bases for V and 8 bases for J; bases not matched to a gene: 7. The CDR3 runs to 14 residues. The DNA of the CDR3 is TGCGCCAGCAGCCAAACTCAGGGGGCAGAGGGCTACACCTTC. Its protein product is CASSQTQGAEGYTF.

This clonotype was seen more than once but under ten times. This chain connects TRBV9 to TRBJ2-1; D is undetermined. CDR1 and CDR2 (germline): SGDLS, YYNGEE. The CDR3 length is 16 residues. V lost 0 bases, J lost 2 bases, and 12 bases lay in between. Here the CDR3 reads CASSVGEIEAYNEQFF. The DNA of the CDR3 is TGTGCCAGCAGCGTAGGTGAAATCGAAGCCTACAATGAGCAGTTCTTC. Full variable domain (remainder filled in from reference TRBV9 and TRBJ2-1): DSGVTQTPKHLITATGQRVTLRCSPRSGDLSVYWYQQSLDQGLQFLIQYYNGEERAKGNILERFSAQQFPDLHSELNLSSLELGDSALYFCASSVGEIEAYNEQFFGPGTRLTVL.

The rearrangement links TRBV6-2 or TRBV6-3 to TRBJ2-7, with TRBD2 matching over 7 bases. Germline CDR1 and CDR2: MNHEY and SVGEGT. This CDR3 contains 14 residues. V was clipped by 7 bases and J by 2 bases; unmatched bases: 8. The CDR3 reads CASNPREGPYEQYF. The CDR3, as DNA: TGTGCCAGCAATCCGAGGGAGGGGCCCTACGAGCAGTACTTC.

This clonotype was seen a few times. This chain links TRBV4-1 with TRBJ2-3, with D maybe TRBD2 (5 bases). The CDR3 sequence is 17 residues long. Trimming stripped 1 base from V and 4 bases from J, with 18 bases between. From germline, CDR1 is MGHRA and CDR2 YSYEKL. For the CDR3, the DNA is TGCGCCAGCAGCCAAGGAAGGGAGCGCCAGTTTGCAGATACGCAGTATTTT. Translation: CASSQGRERQFADTQYF.

To note about this clonotype: Mismatch with germline at one junction end may stem from a read error. The chain carries TRBV14 and TRBJ2-6; 8 bases are shared with TRBD1. The germline CDR1 and CDR2 sequences are SGHDN and FVKESK. The CDR3 runs to 18 residues. Written as DNA, the CDR3 is TGTACCAGCAGCCCCTTGGACAGGGCAAGCGCTGGGGCCAACGTCCTGACTTTC. Translating it yields CTSSPLDRASAGANVLTF.

This clonotype was recorded a few times. This rearrangement joins TRBV7-8 to TRBJ2-5, with D perhaps given as TRBD1 or TRBD2 (6 bases each). With 2 bases removed from V and 0 bases from J, the gap between germline ends came to 10 bases. Germline V gene lookup returns CDR1 SGHVS and CDR2 FQNEAQ. There are 15 residues in the CDR3. The CDR3 reads CASSLLGGYQETQYF. CDR3 DNA sequence: TGTGCCAGCAGCTTACTAGGGGGGTACCAAGAGACCCAGTACTTC.

This clonotype was found a few times. The chain links TRBV4-2 to TRBJ1-1; no clear D. The germline gives CDR1 LGHNA, CDR2 YNFKEQ. Trimming cost V 0 bases and J 4 bases, with 12 bases left between them. The CDR3 covers 15 residues. The CDR3 is CASSQDSWEVTEAFF. The CDR3 DNA reads TGTGCCAGCAGCCAAGATTCGTGGGAGGTCACTGAAGCTTTCTTT.

Many counts were recorded for this clonotype. CDR3 DNA: TGTGCCAGCAGTTTCTACAGGGGGCGCGAGCAGCCCCAGCATTTT. This sequence encodes CASSFYRGREQPQHF. This chain links TRBV28 with TRBJ1-5, with TRBD1 matching 9 bases. V lost 3 bases to trimming and J lost 7 bases; unmatched junction nucleotides: 7. From germline, CDR1 is MDHEN and CDR2 SYDVKM. The CDR3 consists of 15 residues. The variable domain in full, with the rest retrieved from reference TRBV28 and TRBJ1-5, is DVKVTQSSRYLVKRTGEKVFLECVQDMDHENMFWYRQDPGLGLRLIYFSYDVKMKEKGDIPEGYSVSREKKERFSLILESASTNQTSMYLCASSFYRGREQPQHFGDGTRLSIL.